A selection of T cell receptor beta chains follows, all from one sample in a study of blood T cell repertoires in COVID-19. Libraries were prepared by immunoSEQ multiplex PCR; TCRdb keeps only in-frame clonotypes and omits some of them. The data contain some 150,000 clones, more than 75% of them singletons. Input material: peripheral blood. The origin of the receptors is a man in his 60s with active or convalescent COVID-19. Both conserved end residues are part of each CDR3. Fields, in order: J gene, clone size, V gene, D gene, CDR3 DNA, CDR3 protein. A D gene is named only where the DNA matches it firmly. Size tells how often a clone was seen (once, few, many) or the class of an expanded clone, and some rows leave it out.

J: TRBJ2-7; size: -; V: TRBV30; D: TRBD1; DNA: TGTGCCTGGAGTGTAGGGGGCCTTACCTACGAGCAGTACTTC; CDR3: CAWSVGGLTYEQYF
J: TRBJ1-4; size: -; V: TRBV28; D: TRBD1; DNA: TGTGCCAGCAGTTCACCGAAGGACAGGGTGGGCGAAAAACTGTTTTTT; CDR3: CASSSPKDRVGEKLFF
J: TRBJ2-3; size: -; V: TRBV10-3; D: TRBD1; DNA: TGTGCCATCAGTAGACGAGGACAGGGCGAGGATACGCAGTATTTT; CDR3: CAISRRGQGEDTQYF
J: TRBJ1-2; size: -; V: TRBV11-2; D: TRBD1; DNA: TGTGCCAGCAGCCTCTTACAGGGGTGGAACTATGGCTACACCTTC; CDR3: CASSLLQGWNYGYTF
J: TRBJ1-2; size: -; V: TRBV28; D: -; DNA: TGTGCCAGCAGTATCTTCGAGGGACTTTCGAACTATGGCTACACCTTC; CDR3: CASSIFEGLSNYGYTF
J: TRBJ2-3; size: -; V: TRBV6-5; D: TRBD1; DNA: TGTGCCAGCAGTAGGGACAGAGCCCCAGATACGCAGTATTTT; CDR3: CASSRDRAPDTQYF
J: TRBJ1-6; size: -; V: TRBV28; D: -; DNA: TGTGCCAGCAGCTCCCTATCAGGGGCCGGATCACCCCTCCACTTT; CDR3: CASSSLSGAGSPLHF
J: TRBJ1-5; size: few; V: TRBV3-1/TRBV3-2; D: TRBD1; DNA: TGTGCCAGCAGCCAAGAGCGTGGGACAGCCCCTCATAGCAATCAGCCCCAGCATTTT; CDR3: CASSQERGTAPHSNQPQHF
J: TRBJ2-1; size: -; V: TRBV4-3; D: -; DNA: TGCGCCAGCAGCCAAGTCAGCGGCCTCAACAATGAGCAGTTCTTC; CDR3: CASSQVSGLNNEQFF
J: TRBJ2-4; size: medium-sized; V: TRBV7-3; D: -; DNA: TGTGCCAGCAGCTTAAGGGCTGGGAGGAAAAACATTCAGTACTTC; CDR3: CASSLRAGRKNIQYF
J: TRBJ1-1; size: few; V: TRBV6-1; D: TRBD1; DNA: TGTGCCAGCAGTGACAGGGGGACGCCCTGGGGAGCTTTCTTT; CDR3: CASSDRGTPWGAFF
J: TRBJ2-1; size: once; V: TRBV12-3/TRBV12-4; D: -; DNA: TGTGCCAGCAGCACTATGGGGCGTATTGAGCAGTTCTTC; CDR3: CASSTMGRIEQFF
J: TRBJ2-3; size: -; V: TRBV19; D: TRBD2; DNA: TGTGCCAGTAGTAGAGGGACTAGCGGCACAGATACGCAGTATTTT; CDR3: CASSRGTSGTDTQYF
J: TRBJ2-2; size: -; V: TRBV4-1; D: TRBD1; DNA: TGCGCCAGCAGCCAAGGAATAGGGGGCCGGATCGGGGAGCTGTTTTTT; CDR3: CASSQGIGGRIGELFF
J: TRBJ1-1; size: few; V: TRBV7-6; D: -; DNA: TGTGCCAGCAGCTTAGCTTCCGGAACCGGCGGTGAAGCTTTCTTT; CDR3: CASSLASGTGGEAFF
J: TRBJ2-1; size: -; V: TRBV5-1; D: TRBD2; DNA: TGCGCCAGCAGTGATTCCCAGGGACTAGCGGTTTCTTGGGAGCAGTTCTTC; CDR3: CASSDSQGLAVSWEQFF
J: TRBJ2-7; size: -; V: TRBV10-3; D: TRBD1; DNA: TGTGCCACCCAAGCCCCGGGGGACAGGGGTTTTGAGCAGTACTTC; CDR3: CATQAPGDRGFEQYF
J: TRBJ2-5; size: -; V: TRBV19; D: TRBD2; DNA: TGTGCCTCCAAACCCACTAGCGGGGCGGGGACCCAGTACTTC; CDR3: CASKPTSGAGTQYF
J: TRBJ2-7; size: -; V: TRBV28; D: TRBD1; DNA: TGTGCCACCAAAGGGACAGGGGCTCTCTACGAGCAGTACTTC; CDR3: CATKGTGALYEQYF
J: TRBJ2-2; size: -; V: TRBV3-1/TRBV3-2; D: -; DNA: TGTGCCAGCAGCCATATAGCCCGGGAGCTGTTTTTT; CDR3: CASSHIARELFF
J: TRBJ2-3; size: -; V: TRBV29-1; D: -; DNA: TGCAGCGTTAGTAGTCTGGGAGGAGATACGCAGTATTTT; CDR3: CSVSSLGGDTQYF
J: TRBJ1-2; size: -; V: TRBV19; D: -; DNA: TGTGCCAGTAGTATACTGCGGGGATCTAACTATGGCTACACCTTC; CDR3: CASSILRGSNYGYTF
J: TRBJ1-2; size: -; V: TRBV5-6; D: TRBD1; DNA: TGTGCCAGCAGCGGCGGGACAGGCGTAGCTAACTATGGCTACACCTTC; CDR3: CASSGGTGVANYGYTF
J: TRBJ1-5; size: -; V: TRBV19; D: TRBD1; DNA: TGTGCCAGTAGTCCGACAGGGGGAACGGATCAGCCCCAGCATTTT; CDR3: CASSPTGGTDQPQHF
J: TRBJ2-7; size: -; V: TRBV5-1; D: -; DNA: TGCGCCAGCAGCTTGGGCAGGAACTACGAGCAGTACTTC; CDR3: CASSLGRNYEQYF
J: TRBJ1-2; size: -; V: TRBV18; D: TRBD1; DNA: TGTGCCAGCTCACCAGAGACAGGGATCCTCTATGGCTACACCTTC; CDR3: CASSPETGILYGYTF
J: TRBJ1-1; size: -; V: TRBV11-2; D: -; DNA: TGTGCCAGCAGCTTTCAGGGGAGAGGGACTGAAGCTTTCTTT; CDR3: CASSFQGRGTEAFF